This TCR beta chain was documented in a study of cytomegalovirus exposure and HLA in healthy donors. General study points: One cluster of highly shared sequence variants probably arose as a sequencing artifact. It was reported in a later analysis that an Asian-associated ancestry cluster showed fewer N-insertions than the 666-donor mean. High sensitivity and specificity were reportedly achieved when the classifier diagnosed cytomegalovirus status.

Vbeta (60) and Jbeta (13) primers were used in the PCR. Clones were sequenced by immunoSEQ multiplex PCR, and TCRdb holds only the in-frame ones, with some missing. This sample has about 140,000 clones, with just over 70% found just once. Comment on this clone: Antigen unknown.

V was clipped by 5 bases and J by 7 bases, with 8 bases between them. In germline, CDR1 is MDHEN, CDR2 SYDVKM. The CDR3 runs to 11 residues. Each of the donors was a healthy bone marrow donor. The sample consisted of PBMCs. The rearrangement uses TRBV28 and TRBJ1-1; D gene unclear. This clonotype was sampled from a woman in her twenties or thirties in good health and CMV-seronegative. In DNA form, the CDR3 reads TGTGCCAGCAGTACAGCATTTGAAGCTTTCTTT. Protein product: CASSTAFEAFF.